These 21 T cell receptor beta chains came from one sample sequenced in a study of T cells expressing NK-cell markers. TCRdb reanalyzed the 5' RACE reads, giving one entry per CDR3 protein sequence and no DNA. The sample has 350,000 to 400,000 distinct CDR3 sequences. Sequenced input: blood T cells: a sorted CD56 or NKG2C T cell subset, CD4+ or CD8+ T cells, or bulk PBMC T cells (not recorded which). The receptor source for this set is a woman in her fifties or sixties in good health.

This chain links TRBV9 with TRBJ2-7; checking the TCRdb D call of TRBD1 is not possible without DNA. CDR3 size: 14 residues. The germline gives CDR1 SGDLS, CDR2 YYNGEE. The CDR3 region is CASSPQGRPYEQYF.

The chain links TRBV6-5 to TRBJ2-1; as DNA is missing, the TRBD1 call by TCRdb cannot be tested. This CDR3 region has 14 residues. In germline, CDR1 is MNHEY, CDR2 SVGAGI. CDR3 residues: CASSPYIPYNEQFF.

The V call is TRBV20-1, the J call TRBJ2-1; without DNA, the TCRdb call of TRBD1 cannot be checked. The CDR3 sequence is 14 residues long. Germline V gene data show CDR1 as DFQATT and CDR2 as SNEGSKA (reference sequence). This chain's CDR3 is CSARSGTEYPRKFF.

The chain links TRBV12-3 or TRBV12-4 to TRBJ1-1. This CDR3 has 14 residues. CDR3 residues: CASSSGRPNTEAFF.

CDR3 loop: CASSQAGTSDTGELFF. This chain uses TRBV4-1 with TRBJ2-2; lacking DNA, the TRBD2 call made by TCRdb goes unchecked. Germline loops: CDR1 MGHRA, CDR2 YSYEKL. The CDR3 extends over 16 amino acids.

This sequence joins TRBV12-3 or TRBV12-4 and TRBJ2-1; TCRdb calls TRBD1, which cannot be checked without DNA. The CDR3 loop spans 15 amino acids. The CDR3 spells CASSLVRGFGNEQFF.

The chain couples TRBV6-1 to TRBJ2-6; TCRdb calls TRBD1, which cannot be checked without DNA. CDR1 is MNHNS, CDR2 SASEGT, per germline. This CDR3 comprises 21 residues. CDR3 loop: CASSEYYTAGQVTSGANVLTF.

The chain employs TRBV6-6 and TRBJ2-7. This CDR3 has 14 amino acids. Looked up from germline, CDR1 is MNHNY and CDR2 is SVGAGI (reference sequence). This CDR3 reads CASSYSTGPYEQYF.

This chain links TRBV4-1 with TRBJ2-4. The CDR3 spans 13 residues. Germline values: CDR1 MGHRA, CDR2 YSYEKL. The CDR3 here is CASSQGGKNIQYF.

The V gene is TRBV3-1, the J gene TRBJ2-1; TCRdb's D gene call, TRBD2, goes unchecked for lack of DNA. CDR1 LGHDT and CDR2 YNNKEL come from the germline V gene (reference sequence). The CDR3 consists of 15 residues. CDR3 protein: CASSQESGQYNEQFF.

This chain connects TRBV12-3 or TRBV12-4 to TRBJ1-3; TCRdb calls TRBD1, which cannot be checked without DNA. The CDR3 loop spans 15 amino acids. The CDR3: CASSPDRVGGNTIYF.

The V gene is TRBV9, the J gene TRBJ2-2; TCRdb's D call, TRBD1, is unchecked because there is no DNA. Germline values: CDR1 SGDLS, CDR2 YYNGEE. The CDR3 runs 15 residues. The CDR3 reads CASSVAVAGAGELFF.

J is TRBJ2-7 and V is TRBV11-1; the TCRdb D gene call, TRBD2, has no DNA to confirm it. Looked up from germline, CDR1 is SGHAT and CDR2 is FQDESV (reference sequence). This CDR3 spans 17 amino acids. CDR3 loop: CASSLGGQGLVSYEQYF. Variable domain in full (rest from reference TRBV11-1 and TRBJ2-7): EAEVAQSPRYKITEKSQAVAFWCDPISGHATLYWYRQILGQGPELLVQFQDESVVDDSQLPKDRFSAERLKGVDSTLKIQPAELGDSAMYLCASSLGGQGLVSYEQYFGPGTRLTVT.

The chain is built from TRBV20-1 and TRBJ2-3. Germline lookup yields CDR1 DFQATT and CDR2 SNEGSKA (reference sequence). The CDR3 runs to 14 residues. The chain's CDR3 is CSAPTGGNTDTQYF.

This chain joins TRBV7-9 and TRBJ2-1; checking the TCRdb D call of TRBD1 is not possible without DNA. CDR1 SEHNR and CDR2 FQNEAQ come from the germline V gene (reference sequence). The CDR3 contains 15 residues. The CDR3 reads CASSPGASYYNEQFF.

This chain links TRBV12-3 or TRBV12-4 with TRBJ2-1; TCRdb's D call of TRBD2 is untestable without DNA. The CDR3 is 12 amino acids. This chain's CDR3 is CASSRLAGSAFF.

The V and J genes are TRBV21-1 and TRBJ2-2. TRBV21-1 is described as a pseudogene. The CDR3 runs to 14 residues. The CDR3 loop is CASRLTANTGELFF.

This CDR3 is CAWAEYQETQYF. The chain links TRBV30 to TRBJ2-5. The CDR3 is 12 amino acids. Germline V gene data show CDR1 as GTSNPN and CDR2 as SVGIG (reference sequence). The whole variable domain, filled in from reference TRBV30 and TRBJ2-5, reads SQTIHQWPATLVQPVGSPLSLECTVEGTSNPNLYWYRQAAGRGLQLLFYSVGIGQISSEVPQNLSASRPQDRQFILSSKKLLLSDSGFYLCAWAEYQETQYFGPGTRLLVL.

CDR3 in amino acids: CASSSYPLSGNTIYF. The chain couples TRBV11-3 to TRBJ1-3; TCRdb indicates TRBD1, and absent DNA this call remains unverified. Germline lookup yields CDR1 SGHNT and CDR2 YENEEA. This CDR3 comprises 15 residues.

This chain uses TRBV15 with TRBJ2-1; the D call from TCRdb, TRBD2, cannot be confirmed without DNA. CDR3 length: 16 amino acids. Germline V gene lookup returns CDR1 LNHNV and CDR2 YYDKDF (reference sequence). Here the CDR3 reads CATSSGTSGRWDEQFF. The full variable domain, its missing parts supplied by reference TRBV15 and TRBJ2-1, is DAMVIQNPRYQVTQFGKPVTLSCSQTLNHNVMYWYQQKSSQAPKLLFHYYDKDFNNEADTPDNFQSRRPNTSFCFLDIRSPGLGDTAMYLCATSSGTSGRWDEQFFGPGTRLTVL.

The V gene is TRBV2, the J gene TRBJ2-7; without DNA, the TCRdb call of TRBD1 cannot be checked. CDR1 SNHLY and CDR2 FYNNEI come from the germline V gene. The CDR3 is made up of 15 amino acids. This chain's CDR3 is CASSEIKGSSYEQYF. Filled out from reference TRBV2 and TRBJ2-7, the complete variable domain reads EPEVTQTPSHQVTQMGQEVILRCVPISNHLYFYWYRQILGQKVEFLVSFYNNEISEKSEIFDDQFSVERPDGSNFTLKIRSTKLEDSAMYFCASSEIKGSSYEQYFGPGTRLTVT.